This T cell receptor (beta chain) comes out of a study of blood T cell dynamics during melanoma immunotherapy. Broader study findings: Disease-control patients' PBMC repertoires became either more clonal or more diverse at W3. Whether repertoire-driving clones were melanoma-specific could not be determined.

Time point denoted: pre-treatment baseline. Disease control meant complete response, partial response or stable disease at 12 weeks. Patients with prior systemic cancer treatment, concomitant immunosuppressants, or other active malignancies were excluded. Data came from immunoSEQ multiplex PCR; TCRdb stores just in-frame clones and leaves some out. There are roughly 10,000 clones in the sample; approximately 84% occur only once, and 11% to 15% lies in the top ten. To note about this clone: Its antigen is still unknown.

The CDR3 is 12 residues long. V lost 1 base and J lost 8, with 8 bases in between. Germline-derived CDR1 and CDR2 are SGHDT and YYEEEE. The genes are TRBV5-6 and TRBJ2-3; maybe TRBD1 (6 bases). The material sequenced was blood, taken from a patient treated with checkpoint blockade. This clonotype originated in a human donor with melanoma. The CDR3 loop is CASSLLGATQYF. The CDR3 bases are TGTGCCAGCAGCTTGTTGGGGGCTACGCAGTATTTT.